The 10 T cell receptor beta chains below all came from one sample that was sequenced in a study of T cell clones after liver transplantation. Sequenced by immunoSEQ multiplex PCR; TCRdb stores in-frame clones only, minus some. Here the sample spans tens of thousands of clones, 60% to 80% being singletons. The sample was CD4+ T cells from blood, taken before liver transplant. The receptors stem from a human donor who received a liver transplant.

The rearrangement uses TRBV30 and TRBJ1-1, with D maybe TRBD1 (5 bases). V was trimmed by 3 bases and J by 13 bases, leaving 18 bases between them. The CDR3 extends over 12 amino acids. CDR1 and CDR2 from the germline V gene are GTSNPN and SVGIG (reference sequence). The CDR3 protein is CAWSQRGGWGFF. CDR3 DNA sequence: TGTGCCTGGAGCCAACGCGGGGGGTGGGGTTTCTTT.

This chain links TRBV5-6 with TRBJ1-3; 9 nucleotides match TRBD1. Germline V CDR1 and CDR2: SGHDT, YYEEEE. The CDR3 contains 15 residues. J lost 2 bases, V lost 4 bases, and 4 bases had no gene match. CDR3 DNA sequence: TGTGCCAGCAGCCCTGGGACAGGGCCTGGAAACACCATATATTTT. It translates to CASSPGTGPGNTIYF.

For this clone: Other DNA sequences in this specimen translate into the identical CDR3. The chain carries TRBV4-1 and TRBJ2-3; the match to TRBD2 covers 11 bases. CDR3 length equals 17 residues. CDR1 is MGHRA and CDR2 is YSYEKL in the germline V gene. V lost 1 base to trimming and J lost 4 bases; unmatched junction nucleotides: 7. The CDR3 is CASSQGVAGGPADTQYF. In nucleotides, the CDR3 is TGCGCCAGCAGCCAAGGAGTAGCGGGGGGGCCCGCAGATACGCAGTATTTT.

The gene calls are TRBV5-1 and TRBJ2-7; perhaps TRBD1 as D (5 bases). V dropped 4 bases and J dropped 5 bases, with 13 bases sitting between them. The germline V gene has CDR1 SGHRS and CDR2 YFSETQ. The CDR3 consists of 13 residues. As DNA, the CDR3 is TGCGCCAGCAGCCCAGCAGGGCTAAACGAGCAGTACTTC. This gives the protein CASSPAGLNEQYF.

This clone was recorded a few times. This rearrangement joins TRBV4-2 to TRBJ2-3; the match to TRBD2 covers 14 bases. Trimming took 1 base from V and 7 from J; bases not matched to a gene: 4. This CDR3 has 16 residues. Per the germline V gene, CDR1 is LGHNA and CDR2 is YNFKEQ. The CDR3 loop is CASSQVGTSGGYTQYF. CDR3 DNA sequence: TGTGCCAGCAGCCAAGTAGGGACTAGCGGGGGTTATACGCAGTATTTT.

The rearrangement joins TRBV7-7 to TRBJ2-2, with 7 bases matching TRBD1. CDR3 length: 15 amino acids. V was pared by 1 base and J by 6 bases, with 5 bases of the junction left unmatched. Per germline, CDR1 SSHAT and CDR2 FNYEAQ (reference sequence). The CDR3 DNA follows: TGTGCCAGCAGCTTAGAACAGGGGACCTCCGGGGAGCTGTTTTTT. Protein: CASSLEQGTSGELFF.

V usage is TRBV7-6 and J usage is TRBJ1-3, with 9 nucleotides matching TRBD1. V trimming: 5 bases; J trimming: 4 bases; junction bases outside the gene matches: 6. CDR3 size: 15 residues. Germline V gene data show CDR1 as SGHVS and CDR2 as FNYEAQ. The CDR3 protein is CASSIQGAPGNTIYF. CDR3 bases: TGTGCCAGCAGCATACAGGGGGCGCCCGGAAACACCATATATTTT.

This sequence joins TRBV6-1 and TRBJ2-7; 9 bases agree with TRBD2. The CDR3 is made up of 12 amino acids. V shed 2 bases, J shed 9 bases, and the junction held 2 bases outside the gene matches. Germline CDR1 reads MNHNS; CDR2 reads SASEGT. CDR3 sequence: CASSEPTSGQYF. CDR3 sequence (DNA): TGTGCCAGCAGTGAACCGACTAGCGGGCAGTACTTC.

This clone has only one observation. The chain employs TRBV6-5 and TRBJ1-5; 7 nucleotides match TRBD1. Germline CDR1 MNHEY, CDR2 SVGAGI. The trim removed 4 bases at V and 6 bases at J, leaving 12 bases unmatched. This CDR3 has 16 amino acids. In nucleotides, the CDR3 is TGTGCCAGCAGTTTGGAGTACAGGGGTTTAGGTCAGCCCCAGCATTTT. This codes for CASSLEYRGLGQPQHF.

This clone was observed once. This chain uses TRBV2 with TRBJ2-1; D gene ambiguous. Germline-derived CDR1 and CDR2 are SNHLY and FYNNEI. Trimming took off 2 bases at V and 9 bases at J, with 8 bases between the two ends. This CDR3 has 12 amino acids. CDR3 coding DNA: TGTGCCAGCAGTGAAATCACTCTTGAGCAGTTCTTC. Translated, it gives CASSEITLEQFF. The full variable domain, rest sourced from reference TRBV2 and TRBJ2-1, is EPEVTQTPSHQVTQMGQEVILRCVPISNHLYFYWYRQILGQKVEFLVSFYNNEISEKSEIFDDQFSVERPDGSNFTLKIRSTKLEDSAMYFCASSEITLEQFFGPGTRLTVL.